This is a list of T cell receptor beta chains from one sample in a study of tumor-infiltrating lymphocytes in primary liver carcinoma. TCRdb reanalysed the multiplex PCR reads using MiXCR and keeps one entry per CDR3 protein. The table records almost 200,000 distinct CDR3 sequences, less than 70% of them present only once. The sample was peripheral blood. Every receptor here comes from a woman in her fifties or sixties with primary liver carcinoma and hepatitis B virus infection. CDR3s include the opening cysteine and the closing phenylalanine or tryptophan. A D gene is named only where the DNA matches it firmly. Size is omitted from some rows. Given values are once, few, many or a class for expanded clones.

size,V,J,D,CDR3,DNA
once,TRBV12-5,TRBJ1-2,-,CANGLVGSGGGYTF,TGTGCTAATGGTTTGGTAGGTTCGGGAGGCGGCTACACCTTC
-,TRBV30,TRBJ2-3,TRBD1,CAWRRQGKNDRIYTDTQYF,TGTGCCTGGAGAAGACAGGGAAAAAATGACCGGATTTACACAGATACGCAGTATTTT
-,TRBV11-2,TRBJ1-1,-,CASGLDEWKANTVAFF,TGTGCCAGCGGCTTAGACGAATGGAAAGCGAACACTGTAGCTTTCTTT
many,TRBV12-5,TRBJ2-1,-,CASGLVSGAISYNEQFF,TGTGCTAGTGGTTTGGTTTCGGGGGCAATTTCCTACAATGAGCAGTTCTTC
-,TRBV20-1,TRBJ2-3,-,CSARERVLSTDTQYF,TGCAGTGCTAGAGAACGAGTCCTTAGCACAGATACGCAGTATTTT
-,TRBV6-5,TRBJ2-1,TRBD1,CASSTDRVGNEQFF,TGTGCCAGCAGTACCGACAGGGTGGGCAATGAGCAGTTCTTC
few,TRBV14,TRBJ2-3,-,CASSPGGGGTDTQYF,TGTGCCAGCAGCCCCGGAGGAGGGGGCACAGATACGCAGTATTTT
-,TRBV5-1,TRBJ2-3,-,CASSGPTGMLDTQYF,TGCGCCAGCAGCGGTCCTACAGGGATGTTAGATACGCAGTATTTT
-,TRBV11-2,TRBJ2-2,TRBD2,CASSSSGSRNTREQFF,TGTGCCAGCAGCAGTAGCGGGAGTCGTAACACCCGGGAGCAGTTTTTT
-,TRBV11-2,TRBJ2-3,TRBD1,CANSFTGATDTQYF,TGTGCCAACAGCTTCACAGGGGCCACAGATACGCAATATTTT
few,TRBV14,TRBJ1-1,-,CTSSQRIQRVMREALF,TGTACCAGCAGCCAGAGGATCCAAAGGGTAATGAGGGAAGCTCTCTTT
once,TRBV7-6,TRBJ2-7,-,CASSLEGTSPEQYF,TGTGCCAGCAGCTTAGAAGGAACTAGCCCCGAGCAGTACTTC
-,TRBV11-2,TRBJ2-1,TRBD2,CDSVSGTSSYNEQFF,TGTGACAGCGTCTCGGGGACTAGCTCCTACAATGAGCAGTTCTTC
few,TRBV28,TRBJ2-4,TRBD1,CASSAIGQGIIQYF,TGTGCCAGCAGTGCCATCGGACAGGGGATCATTCAGTACTTC
once,TRBV5-1,TRBJ1-6,-,CASSLDGNSPLHF,TGCGCCAGCAGCTTGGATGGGAATTCACCCCTCCACTTT
-,TRBV11-2,TRBJ2-7,TRBD1,CASSYLGSQGDEQYF,TGTGCCAGCAGCTACTTAGGATCACAGGGGGACGAGCAGTACTTC
many,TRBV29-1,TRBJ1-5,-,CSVSLTLSNQPQHF,TGCAGCGTTTCCTTGACACTTAGCAATCAGCCCCAGCATTTT
-,TRBV4-2,TRBJ2-1,TRBD2,CASSQDRAREGNEQFF,TGTGCCAGCAGTCAAGATAGGGCTAGGGAGGGCAATGAGCAGTTCTTC
-,TRBV7-9,TRBJ1-5,-,CASSEVGGTGVDQPQHF,TGTGCTAGCAGCGAGGTGGGCGGGACGGGGGTGGATCAACCCCAGCATTTT
-,TRBV11-3,TRBJ2-2,TRBD2,CASRKSGTSGGRNGELLF,TGTGCCAGCAGAAAATCCGGGACTAGCGGGGGACGGAACGGGGAGCTGCTTTTT
many,TRBV12-3/TRBV12-4,TRBJ2-2,TRBD2,CASTAGGPSTHTGELFF,TGTGCCAGCACCGCGGGAGGGCCAAGTACCCACACCGGGGAGCTGTTTTTT
-,TRBV5-6,TRBJ2-3,-,CASSPGPNTDTQYF,TGTGCCAGCAGCCCCGGTCCGAACACAGATACGCAGTATTTT
-,TRBV20-1,TRBJ2-3,TRBD2,CSATAGVTRISTDTQYF,TGCAGTGCCACAGCGGGAGTAACGCGGATTAGCACAGATACGCAGTATTTT
-,TRBV5-4,TRBJ1-4,-,CASNLGGGGTNEKLFF,TGTGCCAGCAACTTGGGGGGAGGAGGCACTAATGAAAAACTGTTTTTT
many,TRBV11-3,TRBJ1-1,-,CASSPTGRREAFF,TGTGCCAGCAGTCCGACAGGCCGAAGAGAAGCTTTCTTT
-,TRBV4-2,TRBJ1-3,TRBD1,CASSHEQGAENTIYF,TGTGCCAGCAGCCATGAACAGGGGGCTGAAAACACCATATATTTT
-,TRBV7-3,TRBJ2-4,-,CASSLGGGENIQYF,TGTGCCAGTAGCTTGGGTGGGGGAGAAAACATTCAGTACTTC
-,TRBV7-9,TRBJ2-1,-,CASSFSRGSGEQFF,TGTGCCAGCAGCTTCAGCCGGGGGTCGGGTGAGCAGTTCTTC
once,TRBV28,TRBJ2-7,TRBD2,CASTQWRGVSYEQYF,TGTGCCAGTACCCAGTGGCGGGGGGTCTCCTACGAGCAGTACTTC
-,TRBV6-1,TRBJ1-5,-,CASSGAGVDQPQHF,TGTGCCAGCAGTGGGGCAGGGGTAGATCAGCCCCAGCATTTT
-,TRBV11-2,TRBJ2-5,-,CDSSVRETHYF,TGTGACAGCAGCGTAAGAGAGACCCATTACTTC
-,TRBV7-8,TRBJ2-1,-,CASSRELRTNNEQFF,TGTGCCAGCAGTCGAGAACTGAGGACAAACAATGAGCAGTTCTTC
-,TRBV29-1,TRBJ2-7,TRBD1,CCVENGQGTEQYF,TGCTGCGTTGAAAATGGACAGGGCACCGAGCAGTACTTC
many,TRBV7-9,TRBJ2-1,-,CASSRGAKHEQFF,TGTGCCAGCAGCAGGGGGGCAAAACATGAGCAGTTCTTC
-,TRBV7-3,TRBJ1-2,-,CASSLFPQEVGYGYTF,TGTGCCAGCAGCTTATTCCCACAGGAGGTGGGCTATGGCTACACCTTC
-,TRBV5-1,TRBJ1-2,-,CANSLAVVEGRGYTF,TGCGCCAACAGCTTGGCCGTCGTTGAGGGACGTGGCTACACCTTC
many,TRBV7-8,TRBJ2-2,TRBD1,CASSTRTGLGADTGELFF,TGTGCCAGCAGCACCCGGACAGGGCTGGGGGCGGACACCGGGGAGCTGTTTTTT
few,TRBV5-6,TRBJ1-5,-,CASSLKAEGNQPQHF,TGTGCCAGCAGCTTGAAGGCAGAAGGCAATCAGCCCCAGCATTTT
many,TRBV6-1,TRBJ1-5,-,CASRAGANQPQHF,TGTGCCAGCAGGGCAGGGGCCAATCAGCCCCAGCATTTT
-,TRBV29-1,TRBJ1-2,-,CSAHQGNYGYTF,TGCAGTGCACATCAGGGGAACTATGGCTACACCTTC
-,TRBV11-2,TRBJ1-1,-,CVSSLSPRGKAGTEVFF,TGTGTCAGCAGCTTAAGTCCCAGGGGTAAAGCGGGAACTGAAGTTTTCTTT
-,TRBV29-1,TRBJ2-1,-,CNVPRLVSYNEQFF,TGTAACGTCCCCCGACTAGTGTCGTACAATGAGCAGTTCTTC
-,TRBV12-3/TRBV12-4,TRBJ2-6,TRBD1,CASSPWTGATYGANVLTF,TGTGCCAGCAGTCCATGGACAGGGGCCACCTATGGGGCCAACGTCCTGACTTTC
-,TRBV6-1,TRBJ2-7,TRBD2,CANRASGMSYEQYF,TGTGCCAACAGGGCTAGCGGGATGAGCTACGAGCAATACTTC
-,TRBV11-2,TRBJ2-3,-,CDSSLVGVATSTDTQYF,TGTGATAGCAGCTTAGTGGGAGTAGCGACTAGCACAGATACGCAGTATTTT
-,TRBV19,TRBJ2-5,TRBD2,CASSIAGGAVETQYF,TGTGCCAGTAGTATAGCGGGAGGAGCTGTAGAGACCCAGTACTTC
-,TRBV5-4,TRBJ2-1,TRBD2,CASRPGGGASYNEQFF,TGCGCCAGCAGACCCGGCGGGGGGGCCAGCTACAATGAGCAGTTCTTC
many,TRBV6-1,TRBJ1-2,-,CASRGGDYGYTF,TGTGCCAGCAGAGGGGGGGACTATGGCTACACCTTC
many,TRBV11-2,TRBJ2-3,-,CASSFGGWGTDTQYF,TGTGCCAGCAGCTTCGGGGGTTGGGGCACAGATACGCAGTATTTT
-,TRBV29-1,TRBJ2-6,-,CSVGGSSRANVLTF,TGCAGCGTTGGCGGATCCTCTCGGGCCAACGTCCTGACTTTC
-,TRBV11-2,TRBJ2-3,TRBD2,CASSFLAGTTTDTQYF,TGTGCCAGCAGCTTCCTAGCGGGAACTACTACAGATACGCAGTATTTT